This T cell receptor beta chain is from a study of cytomegalovirus exposure and HLA in healthy donors. The PCR was carried out with 60 Vbeta primers and 13 Jbeta primers. Assay used: immunoSEQ multiplex PCR; TCRdb lists only in-frame clones, some missing. The table has 150,000 to 200,000 clones, roughly 79% seen once. This CDR3 has 14 amino acids. Losses at the gene ends were 8 bases for V and 6 bases for J; bases not matched to a gene: 10. Germline V gene sequence: CDR1 MNHNS, CDR2 SASEGT. The V gene is TRBV6-1, the J gene TRBJ1-2; 9 bases map to TRBD1. The sequenced sample was PBMCs. The sequence was collected from a woman in her thirties in good health and CMV-seropositive. The chain's CDR3 is CASSHWDRANGYTF. CDR3 DNA sequence: TGTGCCAGCTCCCACTGGGACAGGGCGAATGGCTACACCTTC.